The 10 T cell receptor beta chains reported below all come from one sample, sequenced in a study of post-analysis software for immune sequencing data. Study findings and constraints: The study found TRBV5-6, TRBV5-1 and TRBV20-1 among about five TRBV segments more frequent in patients than controls.

Tagging with unique molecular identifiers was a feature of the TCR beta cDNA libraries. TCRdb reprocessed the PCR reads with MiXCR, giving one entry per CDR3 protein. The sample lists approximately 770,000 distinct CDR3 sequences; around 42% were seen once. No antigen has been identified for these receptors. Sequencing was carried out using blood. These receptors were taken from a girl aged 10-17 years with multiple sclerosis.

This clonotype was picked up a small number of times. CDR3 sequence: CSARVASSSYNEQFF. CDR3 nucleotides: TGCAGTGCTAGGGTAGCGTCCAGCTCCTACAATGAGCAGTTCTTC. The chain couples TRBV20-1 to TRBJ2-1; perhaps TRBD2 as D (5 bases). Germline V CDR1 and CDR2: DFQATT, SNEGSKA (reference sequence). The V end was cut by 3 bases, the J end by 0 bases, with 12 bases between. The CDR3 consists of 15 residues.

This rearrangement joins TRBV9 to TRBJ2-1, with D maybe TRBD2 (6 bases). Trimming left V 4 bases short and J 13 bases short, with 24 bases between. From germline, CDR1 is SGDLS and CDR2 YYNGEE. This CDR3 region has 15 residues. This chain's CDR3 is CASSPHPSERELQFF. The CDR3, as DNA: TGTGCCAGCAGCCCCCACCCTAGCGAGAGGGAACTACAGTTCTTC.

CDR3: CATGGQGFEKLFF. The CDR3 DNA reads TGTGCCACGGGGGGACAGGGCTTTGAAAAACTGTTTTTT. This chain joins TRBV27 and TRBJ1-4; 9 bases line up with TRBD1. Per the germline V gene, CDR1 is MNHEY and CDR2 is SMNVEV (reference sequence). The CDR3 covers 13 residues. V was clipped by 10 bases and J by 7 bases; unmatched bases: 7. The full variable domain, in which reference TRBV27 and TRBJ1-4 provide the parts outside the CDR3, is EAQVTQNPRYLITVTGKKLTVTCSQNMNHEYMSWYRQDPGLGLRQIYYSMNVEVTDKGDVPEGYKVSRKEKRNFPLILESPSPNQTSLYFCATGGQGFEKLFFGSGTQLSVL.

The V gene is TRBV28, the J gene TRBJ2-5; maybe TRBD2 (5 bases). The CDR3 is 15 amino acids. Per germline, CDR1 MDHEN and CDR2 SYDVKM. With 1 base removed from V and 2 bases from J, the gap between germline ends came to 11 bases. CDR3 amino acids: CASSLYARGQETQYF. The CDR3 DNA reads TGTGCCAGCAGTTTATACGCCCGGGGACAAGAGACCCAGTACTTC.

The chain carries TRBV7-2 and TRBJ1-2; no clear D gene. The CDR3 runs to 14 residues. Trimming pared 9 bases from V and 6 bases from J, leaving 20 bases between. CDR1 is SGHTA and CDR2 is FQGNSA in the germline V gene. CDR3 residues: CARRSPPRYDGYTF. The CDR3 coding sequence is TGTGCCAGAAGAAGCCCCCCCCGTTACGATGGCTACACCTTC.

This clonotype has more than one count but fewer than ten. The gene calls are TRBV29-1 and TRBJ2-3; D is undetermined. V was pared by 3 bases and J by 2 bases, with 9 bases between. The V gene's germline CDR1 is SQVTM and CDR2 ANQGSEA. This CDR3 contains 13 residues. The CDR3 coding sequence is TGCAGCGTTGACTCAGAGAACACAGATACGCAGTATTTT. It is translated as CSVDSENTDTQYF.

The chain combines TRBV6-5 with TRBJ2-7, with TRBD2 matching over 10 bases. J lost 7 bases, V lost 6 bases, and 15 bases had no gene match. In germline, CDR1 is MNHEY, CDR2 SVGAGI. The CDR3 sequence is 16 residues long. The CDR3 spells CASRIAGGSSYNEQYF. The DNA for the CDR3 is TGTGCCAGCAGAATAGCGGGGGGTAGCTCCTACAATGAGCAGTACTTC.

The chain recombines TRBV5-1 with TRBJ2-4; TRBD2 agrees at 9 bases. The J call may be in error: the DNA end matches TRBJ2-7 better. The CDR3 has 17 residues. Germline V lookup: CDR1 SGHRS, CDR2 YFSETQ. The CDR3 coding sequence is TGCGCCAGCAGCTTGGGTGGTAGCGGGAGCCCAAGTTACGAGCAGTACTTC. As protein: CASSLGGSGSPSYEQYF.

This clonotype was seen a single time. An end of the junction does not agree with germline; a read error may underlie this. The CDR3 DNA follows: TGTGTCACCAGTTTAGGTCGATCGGAGACCCAGTACTTC. This gives the protein CVTSLGRSETQYF. The chain has TRBV24-1 and TRBJ2-7; D is ambiguous. Judging by the DNA end, TRBJ2-5 fits better; the J call may be wrong. The CDR3 is made up of 13 amino acids. From germline, CDR1 is KGHDR and CDR2 SFDVKD.

Only a few counts were recorded for this clonotype. The chain is built from TRBV29-1 and TRBJ2-3; 8 nucleotides align to TRBD2. CDR3 length: 16 amino acids. Losses at the gene ends were 3 bases for V and 0 bases for J; bases not matched to a gene: 8. CDR1 and CDR2 from the germline V gene are SQVTM and ANQGSEA. CDR3 residues: CSVDLLAGTSTDTQYF. CDR3 bases: TGCAGCGTTGACTTGCTAGCGGGTACTAGCACAGATACGCAGTATTTT.